This T cell receptor (beta chain) is from a study of shared clonotypes between healthy human individuals. The wider study: Three CD4 naive, three CD4 memory, two CD8 naive and one CD8 memory plate were used per donor.

Profiling relied on immunoSEQ multiplex PCR, and the TCRdb table lists in-frame clones only, not all of them. Found here are hundreds of thousands of clones, 90% to 95% of them singletons; the top ten hold over 0.1%. As defined, naive CD8 cells were CD45RO-negative and positively selected for CCR7, with terminally differentiated effector memory CD45RA+ cells excluded. CDR1 is MNHNS, CDR2 SASEGT, per germline. V lost 3 bases, J lost 3 bases, and 9 bases lay in between. The CDR3 spans 13 residues. The rearrangement links TRBV6-1 to TRBJ2-7, with D hard to call. The TCR originated in a woman aged 25 to 45 in good health. The sample was naive CD8+ T cells sorted from blood. The CDR3 sequence: CASSEYGFYEQYF. CDR3 bases: TGTGCCAGCAGTGAGTACGGATTCTACGAGCAGTACTTC.